Given below is one T cell receptor beta chain in context. Its antigen is unidentified. The PCR contained 60 Vbeta and 13 Jbeta primers. Sequencing used immunoSEQ multiplex PCR; TCRdb keeps in-frame clones, though not all of them. The repertoire holds fewer than 200,000 clones, with roughly 84% as singletons. Germline V gene data show CDR1 as SQVTM and CDR2 as ANQGSEA. This CDR3 region has 14 residues. With V trimmed by 5 bases and J by 5 bases, 6 bases remained unmatched. The source of the sample is a study of cytomegalovirus exposure and HLA in healthy donors. Study background: Early on, a data release was issued that held approximately 92 million unique TCRs from HLA-typed donors.

Overall study results and limits: A highly shared variant cluster was judged a likely technical artifact. Some V segments (TRBV6-2 and TRBV6-3 among them) were excluded as indistinguishable.

This clonotype was obtained from a male donor in good health and CMV-seronegative. The chain links TRBV29-1 to TRBJ1-5; 10 positions match TRBD1. Input material: PBMCs. CDR3 sequence: CSVSGQGRDQPQHF. The CDR3 coding sequence is TGCAGCGTTTCGGGACAGGGGCGAGATCAGCCCCAGCATTTT.